Below are 8 T cell receptor beta chains sequenced from a single sample in a study of T cell responses to AZD1222 COVID-19 vaccine. TCRdb's copy holds only in-frame clones and misses some; the assay was immunoSEQ multiplex PCR. The data show some 89,000 clones, 89% seen once. Sample: peripheral blood, taken on day 0 of AZD1222 vaccination. These receptors were taken from an adult in good health.

This rearrangement joins TRBV11-2 to TRBJ2-1; D is unclear. Germline assignment: CDR1 SGHAT and CDR2 FQNNGV. V was trimmed by 6 bases and J by 8 bases, leaving 8 bases between them. The CDR3 totals 11 residues. The CDR3 region has the DNA TGTGCCAGCAGACTAACGTATGAGCAGTTCTTC. Residues: CASRLTYEQFF.

The genes are TRBV2 and TRBJ2-1; the match to TRBD1 covers 7 bases. The ends lost 8 bases at V and 3 bases at J; junction bases unmatched: 4. CDR1 is SNHLY, CDR2 FYNNEI, per germline. This CDR3 has 13 amino acids. CDR3 loop: CASYGQDYNEQFF. The CDR3 DNA follows: TGTGCCAGCTACGGACAGGACTACAATGAGCAGTTCTTC.

The rearrangement joins TRBV19 to TRBJ2-1, with 10 bases matching TRBD2. V was clipped by 0 bases and J by 6 bases; unmatched bases: 8. CDR3 length: 17 amino acids. CDR1 LNHDA and CDR2 SQIVND come from the germline V gene (reference sequence). The chain's CDR3 is CASSIDRPSGSPNEQFF. CDR3 nucleotide sequence: TGTGCCAGTAGTATAGATCGTCCTAGCGGGAGCCCCAATGAGCAGTTCTTC.

The chain combines TRBV2 with TRBJ2-3; tentatively, D is TRBD2 (6 bases). V shed 3 bases and J shed 5 bases, with 18 bases lying between them. The germline CDR1 and CDR2 sequences are SNHLY and FYNNEI. There are 16 residues in the CDR3. The DNA of the CDR3 is TGTGCCAGCAGTGACCGGGCCGGGGGTTCGGAAGATACGCAGTATTTT. Its translation: CASSDRAGGSEDTQYF.

V usage is TRBV5-4 and J usage is TRBJ2-7, with D perhaps TRBD2 (7 bases). CDR1 SGHNT and CDR2 YYREEE come from the germline V gene (reference sequence). The V end lost 3 bases, the J end lost 5 bases, and 18 bases lay between the germline ends. This CDR3 contains 15 residues. The CDR3 reads CASSSTGGPRNEQYF. DNA of the CDR3: TGTGCCAGCAGCTCAACCGGGGGGCCCCGAAACGAGCAGTACTTC.

The chain couples TRBV10-2 to TRBJ2-1; 13 bases align to TRBD2. Trimming at V came to 4 bases and at J to 10 bases, leaving 10 bases not matched to a gene. Germline V gives CDR1 WSHSY, CDR2 SAAADI. The CDR3 loop spans 16 amino acids. The CDR3, as DNA: TGCGCCAGCAGTGCCCCGACTAGCGGGAGGCCCGGGGAGCAGTTCTTC. Protein product: CASSAPTSGRPGEQFF.

The chain has TRBV28 and TRBJ1-5, with no clear D. The CDR3 totals 14 residues. Trimming removed 3 bases at V and 7 bases at J, with 13 bases between. Germline V gene data show CDR1 as MDHEN and CDR2 as SYDVKM. The CDR3 nucleotides read TGTGCCAGCAGTTTTGAAGAGCTACGGCAGCCCCAGCATTTT. This translates into CASSFEELRQPQHF.

The chain uses TRBV2 and TRBJ2-1; D remains unclear. From germline, CDR1 is SNHLY and CDR2 FYNNEI. V lost 6 bases and J 8 bases, leaving 11 bases between the germline ends. The CDR3 is 12 residues long. The CDR3 sequence is CASREALDEQFF. The CDR3 region has the DNA TGTGCCAGCAGAGAGGCCCTGGATGAGCAGTTCTTC.